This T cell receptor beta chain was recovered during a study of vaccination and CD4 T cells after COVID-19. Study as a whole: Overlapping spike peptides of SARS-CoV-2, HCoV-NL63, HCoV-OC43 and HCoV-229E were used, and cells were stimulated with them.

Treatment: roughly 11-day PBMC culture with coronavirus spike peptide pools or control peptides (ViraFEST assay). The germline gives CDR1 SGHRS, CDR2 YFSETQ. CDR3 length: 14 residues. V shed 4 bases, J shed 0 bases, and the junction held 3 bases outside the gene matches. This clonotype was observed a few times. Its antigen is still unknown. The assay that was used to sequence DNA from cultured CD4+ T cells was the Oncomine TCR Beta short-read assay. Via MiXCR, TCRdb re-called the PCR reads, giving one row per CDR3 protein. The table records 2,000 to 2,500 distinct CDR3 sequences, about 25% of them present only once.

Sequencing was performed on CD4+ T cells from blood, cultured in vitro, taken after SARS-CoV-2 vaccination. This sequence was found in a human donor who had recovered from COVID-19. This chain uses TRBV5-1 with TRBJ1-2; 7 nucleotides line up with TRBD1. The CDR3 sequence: CASSQGTANYGYTF. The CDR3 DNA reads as TGCGCCAGCAGCCAGGGGACAGCTAACTATGGCTACACCTTC.